This TCR beta chain was captured in a study of T-cell reconstitution after alpha-beta-depleted transplantation in children (dated by TCRdb to 2016 to 2018). General notes on the study: The study quantitatively tracked T-cell immune reconstitution after TCRalphabeta/CD19-depleted allogeneic hematopoietic cell transplantation in children using TCR repertoire profiling.

Trimming removed 1 base from V and 6 bases from J, leaving 10 bases between the germline ends. In the germline V gene (reference sequence), CDR1 corresponds to SEHNR and CDR2 to FQNEAQ. From the cysteine up to the phenylalanine, the CDR3 has a length of 14 residues. This entry keeps only the CDR3 DNA: 42 bases, framed from base 1. This clonotype has ten or more counts. Its antigen has not been determined. The sample holds no much larger clone one base away, and base qualities are not on file. The library came from PCR. The sequencer listed for this sample is Illumina HiSeq 2500. Molecular barcoding was employed in the preparation of TCR libraries, with unique molecular identifiers being used to normalize TCRbeta repertoire quantification. The public reads were quality trimmed at Q25 with fastp and then assembled into clones with MiXCR by TCRdb, keeping productive beta chains. CDR3 protein sequences are deduplicated, and each keeps its most common genes and DNA. The table for this sample lists 200,000 to 300,000 distinct CDR3 sequences; 12% of them were counted only once. The ten most abundant clones make up approximately 2.4% of the sample.

This TCR was recovered from a human donor who donated a stem cell graft to a child with acute lymphoblastic leukemia. The sequence links TRBV7-9 to TRBJ1-3, with TRBD1 perhaps the D gene, on 5 matching bases. The material sequenced was PBMCs from the stem cell graft donor, taken from the stem cell graft. The CDR3 corresponds to CASSLEATANTIYF. The nucleotide sequence is given as TGTGCCAGCAGCTTAGAGGCGACAGCAAACACCATATATTTT.